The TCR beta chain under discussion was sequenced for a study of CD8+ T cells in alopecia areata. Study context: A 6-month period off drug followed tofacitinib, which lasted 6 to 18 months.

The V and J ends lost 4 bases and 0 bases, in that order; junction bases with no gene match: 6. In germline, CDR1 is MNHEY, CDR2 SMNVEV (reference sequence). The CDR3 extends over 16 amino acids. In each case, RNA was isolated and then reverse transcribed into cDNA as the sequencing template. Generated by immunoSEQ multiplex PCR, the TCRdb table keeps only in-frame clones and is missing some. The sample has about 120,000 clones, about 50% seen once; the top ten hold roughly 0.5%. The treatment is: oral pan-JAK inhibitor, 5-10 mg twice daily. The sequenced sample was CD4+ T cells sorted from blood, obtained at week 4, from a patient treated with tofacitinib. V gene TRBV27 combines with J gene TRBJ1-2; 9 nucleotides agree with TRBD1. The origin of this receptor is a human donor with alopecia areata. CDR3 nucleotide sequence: TGTGCCAGCAGTTCATTCCGACAGGGGGCTAACTATGGCTACACCTTC. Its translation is CASSSFRQGANYGYTF.